Listed here is a single T cell receptor beta chain. The data derive from a study of control samples from healthy donors and cancer patients. CDR1 is SNHLY, CDR2 FYNNEI, per germline. The CDR3 runs 15 residues. Trimming cost V 7 bases and J 2 bases; bases outside gene matches: 8. Here immunoSEQ multiplex PCR was the method, and the copy in TCRdb shows in-frame clones only, minus some. Of 100,000 to 120,000 clones listed, approximately 83% are singletons. The source is a woman aged 45-65 years in good health. The sequenced sample was blood. The chain uses TRBV2 and TRBJ2-3; 8 bases map to TRBD2. This chain's CDR3 is CASKISGGSTDTQYF. The CDR3 DNA reads as TGTGCCAGCAAGATAAGCGGGGGATCCACAGATACGCAGTATTTT.